This T cell receptor beta chain stems from a study of T cell responses to AZD1222 COVID-19 vaccine. Clones were read by immunoSEQ multiplex PCR, and TCRdb kept only the in-frame ones, dropping some. The table has about 150,000 clones, 70% to 90% seen once. The sequencing used peripheral blood, collected on day 0 of AZD1222 vaccination. This sequence originates from an adult in good health.

Written as DNA, the CDR3 is TGTGCCAGCAAACAGGGAGGGTGGGGAAAACTGTTTTTT. This translates into CASKQGGWGKLFF. The rearrangement joins TRBV6-5 to TRBJ1-4, with a weak D call TRBD1 (6 bases). Looked up from germline, CDR1 is MNHEY and CDR2 is SVGAGI. This CDR3 is built from 13 residues. The V and J ends lost 7 bases and 10 bases respectively, with 16 bases between them.